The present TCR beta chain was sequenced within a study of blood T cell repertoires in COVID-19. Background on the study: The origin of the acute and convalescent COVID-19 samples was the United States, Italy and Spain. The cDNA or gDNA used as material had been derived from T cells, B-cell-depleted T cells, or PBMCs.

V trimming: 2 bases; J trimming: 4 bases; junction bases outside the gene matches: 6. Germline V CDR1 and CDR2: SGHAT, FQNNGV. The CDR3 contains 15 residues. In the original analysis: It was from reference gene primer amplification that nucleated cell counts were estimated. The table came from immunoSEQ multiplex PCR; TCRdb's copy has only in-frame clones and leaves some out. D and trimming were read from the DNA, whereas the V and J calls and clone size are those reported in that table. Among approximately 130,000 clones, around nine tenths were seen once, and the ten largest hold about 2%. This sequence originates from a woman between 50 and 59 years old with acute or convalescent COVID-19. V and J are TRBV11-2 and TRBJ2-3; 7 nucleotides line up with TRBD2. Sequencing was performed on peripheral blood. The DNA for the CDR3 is TGTGCCAGCAGCTTAACGGGAGGTTCCGCAGATACGCAGTATTTT. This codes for CASSLTGGSADTQYF.